This TCR beta chain was captured in a study of blood T cell repertoires in COVID-19. The CDR3 contains 13 residues. The V and J ends lost 9 bases and 2 bases, in that order; junction bases with no gene match: 6. CDR1 and CDR2 (germline): LNHDA, SQIVND (reference sequence). Method: immunoSEQ multiplex PCR; TCRdb's copy keeps in-frame clones and lacks some. The repertoire includes approximately 89,000 clones, 70% to 80% of them detected once, and almost 50% sits in the top ten. The sequenced material came from peripheral blood. The source is a human donor in a cohort sampled during active COVID-19. The chain couples TRBV19 to TRBJ2-7; 8 bases fit TRBD1. The DNA for the CDR3 is TGTGCCAGCGGACAGGGTTTCCCCTACGAGCAGTACTTC. It translates to CASGQGFPYEQYF.